This T cell receptor beta chain was sequenced in a study of T-cell memory formation after mild COVID-19. This clonotype was seen more than once but under ten times. One entry per CDR3 protein, called by TCRdb with MiXCR from the 5' RACE reads. The sample holds fewer than 650,000 distinct CDR3 sequences, about 20% seen once. V shed 6 bases and J 7 bases; nucleotides not matched to a gene: 8. The CDR3 sequence is 15 residues long. Sequenced input: PBMCs or a T cell subset sorted from them (not recorded which). The clonotype was recovered from an adult woman who had mild COVID-19 (a few samples of this study predate the infection). Cell type and time point are not known. This chain joins TRBV12-3 or TRBV12-4 and TRBJ2-1, with 11 bases identical to TRBD2. The chain's CDR3 is CASSQTSGSWNEQFF. The CDR3 nucleotides read TGTGCCAGCAGCCAAACTAGCGGGAGTTGGAATGAGCAGTTCTTC.